These 7 T cell receptor beta chains were all obtained from the same sample, sequenced in a study of cytomegalovirus exposure and HLA in healthy donors (dated by TCRdb to 2017 to 2019). Library method: the immunoSEQ multiplex PCR assay. TCRdb retrieved this table from immuneACCESS and kept in-frame rearrangements only. Not all clones are present; in checked studies, unresolved V genes account for under half, and no reason is known for the remainder. The table for this sample lists tens of thousands of clones; around 94% of them were counted only once. Clones ranked in the top ten supply 0.55% to 0.65% of the sample. The sequencing input was PBMCs. All receptors derive from a woman between 18 and 30 years old in good health and CMV-seronegative.

This clone was recorded only once. The rearrangement uses TRBV2 and TRBJ1-5; 10 bases match TRBD1. This CDR3 spans 17 amino acids. V was clipped by 4 bases and J by 7 bases; unmatched bases: 13. The V gene's germline CDR1 is SNHLY and CDR2 FYNNEI. CDR3 residues: CASSGILRDRGRQPQHF. CDR3 nucleotides: TGTGCCAGCAGTGGAATACTCCGGGACAGGGGTAGGCAGCCCCAGCATTTT. Full variable domain (missing parts from reference TRBV2 and TRBJ1-5): EPEVTQTPSHQVTQMGQEVILRCVPISNHLYFYWYRQILGQKVEFLVSFYNNEISEKSEIFDDQFSVERPDGSNFTLKIRSTKLEDSAMYFCASSGILRDRGRQPQHFGDGTRLSIL.

This clone was detected once. This chain joins TRBV28 and TRBJ2-3; 7 bases are a match to TRBD1. Germline V gene lookup returns CDR1 MDHEN and CDR2 SYDVKM. This CDR3 region has 17 residues. The V and J ends lost 4 bases and 4 bases, in that order; junction bases with no gene match: 14. The CDR3 DNA reads TGTGCCAGCAGTTATGATCAGAGACAGGGCGGGTCAGATACGCAGTATTTT. Protein: CASSYDQRQGGSDTQYF.

This clone appeared once. The V gene is TRBV28, the J gene TRBJ1-1; TRBD1 matches 7 bases. After removal of 2 bases from V and 8 bases from J, the junction contained 8 bases not matched to a gene. The CDR3 is made up of 14 amino acids. Looked up from germline, CDR1 is MDHEN and CDR2 is SYDVKM. The CDR3 DNA reads as TGTGCCAGCAGTTTAAGCAGGACAGGCTTGGAAGCTTTCTTT. Translating it yields CASSLSRTGLEAFF.

The chain combines TRBV27 with TRBJ1-2; 9 bases align to TRBD1. The germline V gene encodes CDR1 MNHEY and CDR2 SMNVEV (reference sequence). The J segment lost 10 bases and the V segment lost 5 bases, leaving 11 bases of the junction unmatched. This CDR3 has 14 amino acids. The CDR3 DNA is TGTGCCAGCAGTGCCCACAGGGGGCGCAATGCCTACACCTTC. Translating it yields CASSAHRGRNAYTF.

The V gene is TRBV7-2, the J gene TRBJ2-3; 10 bases line up with TRBD2. The trim removed 5 bases at V and 1 base at J, leaving 3 bases unmatched. CDR1 and CDR2 (germline): SGHTA, FQGNSA. The CDR3 is 15 residues long. The CDR3 nucleotides are TGTGCCAGCAGCCTCGGGACTAGCGGCACAGATACGCAGTATTTT. This codes for CASSLGTSGTDTQYF.

The gene calls are TRBV2 and TRBJ2-7; D possibly corresponds to TRBD2 (6 bases). This CDR3 is 15 amino acids long. V was clipped by 3 bases and J by 0 bases, with 12 bases between them. Germline V gene lookup returns CDR1 SNHLY and CDR2 FYNNEI. The CDR3: CASSDFVGSSYEQYF. CDR3 coding DNA: TGTGCCAGCAGTGATTTCGTCGGGAGCTCCTACGAGCAGTACTTC. Looking up the rest from reference TRBV2 and TRBJ2-7 gives the full variable domain: EPEVTQTPSHQVTQMGQEVILRCVPISNHLYFYWYRQILGQKVEFLVSFYNNEISEKSEIFDDQFSVERPDGSNFTLKIRSTKLEDSAMYFCASSDFVGSSYEQYFGPGTRLTVT.

The J gene is TRBJ2-5, the V gene TRBV7-3, with 9 positions matching TRBD2. The CDR3 spans 13 residues. V was pared by 8 bases and J by 4 bases, with 5 bases of the junction left unmatched. The germline V gene has CDR1 SGHTA and CDR2 FQGTGA. The CDR3 DNA sequence: TGTGCCAGCGGCGGGGGGGTCGGAGAGACCCAGTACTTC. Its translation is CASGGGVGETQYF.